Listed below are T cell receptor beta chains from one sample, sequenced in a study of PD-1 blockade in classical Hodgkin lymphoma. Using immunoSEQ multiplex PCR, the repertoire was profiled, and TCRdb retains in-frame clones only, with some absent. Of 45,000 to 50,000 clones in the sample, about three quarters were seen once. The source was peripheral blood mononuclear cells (PBMCs), collected before the second cycle of nivolumab. The receptors stem from a human donor with classical Hodgkin lymphoma. The CDR3 runs from the conserved cysteine through the conserved F or W. Each record gives: clone size, D gene, V gene, J gene, CDR3 DNA, CDR3 protein. A D gene is named only where the DNA matches it firmly. Clone size is stated in some rows and not others, as once, few, many or a class when expanded.

NA,TRBD2,TRBV30,TRBJ2-2,TGTGCCTGGCATCCTCTAGCGGCCTTGAATACCGGGGAGCTGTTTTTT,CAWHPLAALNTGELFF
NA,NA,TRBV14,TRBJ2-2,TGTGCCAGCAGCCAAGTAGGGTATTACGGGGAGCTGTTTTTT,CASSQVGYYGELFF
NA,NA,TRBV10-2,TRBJ2-2,TGCGCCAGCATTAGGGGAACCGGGGAGCTGTTTTTT,CASIRGTGELFF
NA,NA,TRBV2,TRBJ2-2,TGTGCCAGCAAGGTGGGAGAGAACACCGGGGAGCTGTTTTTT,CASKVGENTGELFF
NA,NA,TRBV30,TRBJ2-7,TGTGCCTGGCAGGGGTCTACCTACGAGCAGTACTTC,CAWQGSTYEQYF
NA,NA,TRBV5-1,TRBJ1-1,TGCGCCAGCAGCTTGGCGCAGGGGCATGGTACTGAAGCTTTCTTT,CASSLAQGHGTEAFF
NA,NA,TRBV7-2,TRBJ1-2,TGTGCCAGCAGCTTAACCGCTGGGTTCCCTAACTATGGCTACACCTTC,CASSLTAGFPNYGYTF
NA,NA,TRBV7-2,TRBJ1-2,TGTGCCATCGCCCAGGGTATGGACTATGGCTACACCTTC,CAIAQGMDYGYTF
NA,TRBD1,TRBV7-6,TRBJ1-1,TGTGCCAGCAGCTTCTCCTCCGGGACAGAGGTGGTAGGGGTAAACACTGAAGCTTTCTTT,CASSFSSGTEVVGVNTEAFF
NA,TRBD1,TRBV5-6,TRBJ1-2,TGTGCCAGCAGCTTGGCGGGCCGGGACAGGGATGGCTACACCTTC,CASSLAGRDRDGYTF
NA,TRBD1,TRBV18,TRBJ2-7,TGTGCCAGCTCCCCGGAGGGACAGGGAGTCGGGCAGTACTTC,CASSPEGQGVGQYF
NA,NA,TRBV28,TRBJ2-3,TGTGCCAGCAGCTCCTTTGAGGATAGCGGATCAGATACGCAGTATTTT,CASSSFEDSGSDTQYF
few,NA,TRBV6-1,TRBJ1-4,TGTGCCAGCACCCCTCGGGGGGAAACTAATGAAAAACTGTTTTTT,CASTPRGETNEKLFF
NA,NA,TRBV27,TRBJ2-1,TGTGCCAGCACCTTCCCAGGGTACAATGAGCAGTTCTTC,CASTFPGYNEQFF